These 16 T cell receptor beta chains were sequenced from one sample in a study of regulatory T cells in long-lasting Graves disease. According to the study, TCR beta libraries were built with iRepertoire HTBI primers and CDR3-region Arm-PCR. TCRdb processed the multiplex PCR reads anew with MiXCR; each CDR3 protein has one entry. Altogether 550,000 to 600,000 distinct CDR3 sequences are present, roughly 16% being singletons, with the ten largest covering around 13%. Time point denoted: newly diagnosed GD, antithyroid drugs for less than 3 months. RNA extracted from PBMCs served as the sequencing template. The sample also formed part of further work on T cells in Graves' hyperthyroidism and ophthalmopathy.

Sequenced here: peripheral blood mononuclear cells (PBMCs), sampled at new diagnosis, from a patient treated with antithyroid drugs. The receptors come from a man between 18 and 35 years old with Graves disease.

Only one count was recorded for this clonotype. A read error may produce the germline difference seen at one junction end. The chain couples TRBV9 to TRBJ1-3; D remains ambiguous. Germline values: CDR1 SGDLS, CDR2 YYNGEE. The CDR3 loop spans 14 amino acids. The CDR3, as DNA: TGTGCCAGCAGCGTAGTAGGATCTGGAAACGCCATATATTTT. It yields the protein CASSVVGSGNAIYF. The full variable domain, completed using reference TRBV9 and TRBJ1-3, is DSGVTQTPKHLITATGQRVTLRCSPRSGDLSVYWYQQSLDQGLQFLIQYYNGEERAKGNILERFSAQQFPDLHSELNLSSLELGDSALYFCASSVVGSGNAIYFGEGSWLTVV.

This clonotype has a single count. The chain carries TRBV7-8 and TRBJ1-2; D not certain. The CDR3 extends over 16 amino acids. Germline lookup yields CDR1 SGHVS and CDR2 FQNEAQ. V lost 6 bases to trimming and J lost 3 bases, with 20 bases between them. The CDR3 sequence: CASSSPVQGPYYGYTF. CDR3 DNA: TGTGCCAGCAGTAGCCCCGTGCAAGGGCCCTACTATGGCTACACCTTC.

The gene calls are TRBV12-5 and TRBJ2-1; 8 bases line up with TRBD2. From germline, CDR1 is LGHNT and CDR2 FRNRAP. The CDR3 length is 16 residues. V shed 2 bases and J 0 bases; nucleotides not matched to a gene: 3. The CDR3 DNA is TGTGCTAGTGGTTTGAGCGGGAGCCCCTCCTACAATGAGCAGTTCTTC. Its translation is CASGLSGSPSYNEQFF.

This chain connects TRBV13 to TRBJ1-1, with 7 nucleotides matching TRBD1. Germline V lookup: CDR1 PRHDT, CDR2 FYEKMQ (reference sequence). V shed 2 bases, J shed 5 bases, and the junction held 11 bases outside the gene matches. This CDR3 contains 16 residues. The CDR3 spells CASSLKGGGVGTEAFF. CDR3 nucleotides: TGTGCCAGCAGCTTAAAGGGAGGGGGCGTCGGGACTGAAGCTTTCTTT.

CDR3 sequence reads: CASKTGGVYNEQFF. The CDR3 DNA sequence: TGTGCCAGCAAAACAGGTGGGGTGTACAATGAGCAGTTCTTC. The chain joins TRBV2 to TRBJ2-1; a weak D match, TRBD1 (5 bases). This CDR3 spans 14 amino acids. Germline V gives CDR1 SNHLY, CDR2 FYNNEI. V shed 7 bases and J shed 4 bases, with 14 bases lying between them. The whole variable domain, filled in from reference TRBV2 and TRBJ2-1, reads EPEVTQTPSHQVTQMGQEVILRCVPISNHLYFYWYRQILGQKVEFLVSFYNNEISEKSEIFDDQFSVERPDGSNFTLKIRSTKLEDSAMYFCASKTGGVYNEQFFGPGTRLTVL.

This clonotype was counted many times. The chain joins TRBV3-1 to TRBJ1-1; D not resolved. The germline gives CDR1 LGHDT, CDR2 YNNKEL (reference sequence). Trimming cost V 4 bases and J 0 bases, with 15 bases left between them. The CDR3 sequence is 16 residues long. DNA of the CDR3: TGTGCCAGCAGCCCTGGTGGGTCTTTCATGAACACTGAAGCTTTCTTT. Translated: CASSPGGSFMNTEAFF.

There are a few counts of this clonotype. The chain couples TRBV2 to TRBJ2-5; 10 bases are shared with TRBD2. The germline gives CDR1 SNHLY, CDR2 FYNNEI. Trimming cost V 0 bases and J 0 bases; bases outside gene matches: 7. CDR3 length equals 18 residues. CDR3 sequence reads: CASSEAGGGLADQETQYF. CDR3 nucleotides: TGTGCCAGCAGTGAAGCGGGGGGAGGACTAGCGGACCAAGAGACCCAGTACTTC.

This clonotype was seen a few times. The chain couples TRBV20-1 to TRBJ2-2; 7 bases are a match to TRBD2. CDR1 DFQATT and CDR2 SNEGSKA come from the germline V gene (reference sequence). V was clipped by 2 bases and J by 4 bases; unmatched bases: 4. This CDR3 contains 14 residues. The CDR3 DNA is TGCAGTGCTAGATGGCGGGAGACCACCGGGGAGCTGTTTTTT. This gives the protein CSARWRETTGELFF.

At least ten counts were recorded for this clonotype. The chain couples TRBV2 to TRBJ1-5; no reliable D call. Trimming removed 6 bases at V and 2 bases at J, with 8 bases between. Germline CDR1 is SNHLY and CDR2 is FYNNEI. The CDR3 is 13 amino acids. The CDR3 bases are TGTGCCAGCAGAGTGGAGCGCAATCAGCCCCAGCATTTT. Translated: CASRVERNQPQHF.

Note on this clonotype: Being one base from a much bigger clone, this may be a read error. The chain combines TRBV11-2 with TRBJ2-3, with a tentative D call TRBD1 (6 bases). TRBJ2-7 matches the DNA end more closely, so the J call is doubtful. From germline, CDR1 is SGHAT and CDR2 FQNNGV. The CDR3 contains 16 residues. The CDR3 DNA is TGTGCCAGCAGCCCCGCGAGGGGGAGAAGCTCCCACGAGCAGTACTTC. Amino acids: CASSPARGRSSHEQYF.

This clonotype was observed at least ten times. The chain couples TRBV30 to TRBJ2-3; D is ambiguous. Between the trimmed V and J ends, which lost 2 bases and 3 bases, there was a span of 6 bases. The CDR3 covers 12 residues. Germline V gives CDR1 GTSNPN, CDR2 SVGIG (reference sequence). The CDR3 loop reads CAWSLPTDTQYF. The CDR3 nucleotides are TGTGCCTGGAGTTTGCCGACAGATACGCAGTATTTT.

V gene TRBV5-1 combines with J gene TRBJ2-3; 8 bases line up with TRBD2. The germline CDR1 and CDR2 sequences are SGHRS and YFSETQ. J was trimmed by 3 bases and V by 4 bases; bases with no gene match: 10. This CDR3 is built from 16 residues. CDR3 amino acids: CASSPQLAEITDTQYF. Written as DNA, the CDR3 is TGCGCCAGCAGCCCACAACTAGCGGAGATTACAGATACGCAGTATTTT.

Many counts were recorded for this clonotype. This chain uses TRBV20-1 with TRBJ1-1, with a weak D call TRBD1 (6 bases). Trimming removed 6 bases at V and 4 bases at J, with 18 bases between. This CDR3 has 14 residues. The V gene's germline CDR1 is DFQATT and CDR2 SNEGSKA (reference sequence). In nucleotides, the CDR3 is TGCAGTGCCAAAGGGGACACACCGATCACTGAAGCTTTCTTT. This sequence encodes CSAKGDTPITEAFF.

The rearrangement uses TRBV14 and TRBJ2-2; tentatively, D is TRBD2 (5 bases). The CDR3 length is 15 residues. Per germline, CDR1 SGHDN and CDR2 FVKESK. V was pared by 1 base and J by 6 bases, with 12 bases between. The CDR3 nucleotides are TGTGCCAGCAGCCAAGTTTGGGGAGTTTCCGGGGAGCTGTTTTTT. This translates into CASSQVWGVSGELFF.

This clonotype was detected a few times. The chain carries TRBV12-3 or TRBV12-4 and TRBJ1-5, with D hard to call. Trimming stripped 1 base from V and 2 bases from J, with 15 bases between. This CDR3 has 17 residues. The CDR3 here is CASSLDLGFGGNQPQHF. In nucleotides, the CDR3 is TGTGCCAGCAGTTTAGACCTTGGGTTCGGGGGCAATCAGCCCCAGCATTTT.

V is TRBV20-1 and J is TRBJ1-1, with a possible D match to TRBD1 (6 bases). Germline-derived CDR1 and CDR2 are DFQATT and SNEGSKA (reference sequence). This CDR3 contains 16 residues. Trimming removed 4 bases from V and 0 bases from J, with 18 bases in between. The CDR3 is CSATPRGRLLNTEAFF. The CDR3 DNA reads as TGCAGTGCTACCCCTCGGGGGCGCCTACTGAACACTGAAGCTTTCTTT.